This TCR beta chain was profiled in a study of T-cell reconstitution after alpha-beta-depleted transplantation in children. Study-level points and caveats: Several hundred rapidly expanded clones from non-depleted graft cells reportedly supplied alpha-beta T cells about two months post-transplant. Diversity of TCRbeta at day 60 was high in some patients, arising from surviving recipient T cells and thymic progenitors.

This clonotype has a count of ten or more. Its antigen remains unidentified. This CDR3 has 15 residues. Germline V gene lookup returns CDR1 SGHTA and CDR2 FQGNSA. V was shortened by 0 bases and J by 0 bases, with 6 bases between the two germline ends. Construction of the TCRbeta library involved unique molecular identifiers. TCRdb re-called the PCR reads with MiXCR, one entry per CDR3 protein. The sample shows about 200,000 distinct CDR3 sequences, approximately 17% of them seen only once. The material sequenced was PBMCs, mostly from graft donor cells, taken 360 days after TCRalphabeta/CD19-depleted stem cell transplant. The clonotype comes from a male patient aged 2-9 years who had a stem cell transplant for acute lymphoblastic leukemia, so the T cells may come from the graft donor. The chain recombines TRBV7-2 with TRBJ1-5; no clear D gene. The CDR3: CASSLAGSSNQPQHF. The CDR3 DNA sequence: TGTGCCAGCAGCTTAGCGGGCAGTAGCAATCAGCCCCAGCATTTT.